The T cell receptor (beta chain) under discussion was sequenced for a study of metastatic and nonmetastatic thyroid tumors. Study-level background: Repertoires from malignant and benign thyroid patients were compared across blood and tumor or nodule tissue.

Whole-study results and caveats: In blood and tumor, TCR beta diversity was reportedly significantly higher in malignant thyroid tumors than in benign nodules.

Treatment of any kind had been given to no patient before thyroid surgery. Germline loops: CDR1 MGHDK, CDR2 SYGVNS. This CDR3 is built from 13 residues. V lost 5 bases and J 3 bases, leaving 8 bases between the germline ends. This clone was picked up many times. Its cognate antigen is unknown. This sample also contains other DNA sequences that code for the same CDR3. Authors' analysis steps: Across clinicopathological groups, CDR3 differences served as the basis for building a distant-metastasis classifier for papillary thyroid cancer. TCRdb ran MiXCR on the PCR reads. These V and J calls rely on TCRdb rather than the paper's analysis. The sample records about 30,000 clones, around a quarter being singletons.

This receptor was taken from a female donor with papillary thyroid cancer or a benign thyroid nodule (not recorded which). Some clones in this sample may be carry-over from other donors' samples. Sequencing was carried out using blood. The chain carries TRBV25-1 and TRBJ1-3, with D unresolved. The CDR3 coding sequence is TGTGCCAGCAGTCGGGGTATTGGAAACACCATATATTTT. This sequence encodes CASSRGIGNTIYF.